The T cell receptor (beta chain) under discussion was sequenced for a study of response to subunit inactivated influenza vaccine. General study findings and limits: Each seasonal flu vaccination may recruit only limited new T cells, authors suggested.

The table lists this clonotype with a few counts. Its antigen is unknown. One entry per CDR3 protein results from TCRdb running MiXCR on the RT-PCR reads. Of about 520,000 distinct CDR3 sequences listed, roughly 7.9% were seen once; the top ten hold around 13%. Trimming removed 7 bases at V and 3 bases at J, with 13 bases between. This CDR3 spans 14 amino acids. The chain joins TRBV12-3 or TRBV12-4 to TRBJ1-5; D uncertain. The receptor was derived from a man between 50 and 69 years old who received an inactivated influenza vaccine. The material sequenced was PBMCs from blood, taken roughly 24 months after vaccination. The DNA for the CDR3 is TGTGCCAGCAAGCCTTCTGGGGTCAATCAGCCCCAGCATTTT. It translates to CASKPSGVNQPQHF.